This T cell receptor beta chain was recorded in a study of control samples from healthy donors and cancer patients. The CDR3 contains 14 residues. Trimming removed 3 bases at V and 1 base at J, with 10 bases between. Germline CDR1 and CDR2: SGDLS and YYNGEE. The repertoire was sequenced with immunoSEQ multiplex PCR; TCRdb's copy has only in-frame clones and lacks some. The table includes tens of thousands of clones, around four fifths detected once. The chain carries TRBV9 and TRBJ1-1, with D maybe TRBD1 (5 bases). The sequencing sample was made of blood. The TCR was taken from a man younger than 45 in good health. CDR3 in DNA: TGTGCCAGCAGCGGCGAGACAGAGAACACTGAAGCTTTCTTT. Translating gives CASSGETENTEAFF.